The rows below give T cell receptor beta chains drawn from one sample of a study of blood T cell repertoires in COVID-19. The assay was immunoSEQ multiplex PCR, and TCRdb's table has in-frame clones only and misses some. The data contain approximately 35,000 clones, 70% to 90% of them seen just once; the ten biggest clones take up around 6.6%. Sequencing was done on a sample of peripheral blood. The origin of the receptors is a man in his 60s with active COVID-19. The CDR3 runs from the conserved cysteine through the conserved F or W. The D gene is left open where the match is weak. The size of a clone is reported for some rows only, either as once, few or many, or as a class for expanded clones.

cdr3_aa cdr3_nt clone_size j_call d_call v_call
CASSLAGQGRAGELFF TGTGCCAGCAGCTTAGCGGGGCAGGGTCGGGCCGGGGAGCTGTTTTTT . TRBJ2-2 . TRBV7-2
CASSPLDRNQETQYF TGTGCCAGCAGCCCCCTGGACAGGAACCAAGAGACCCAGTACTTC . TRBJ2-5 TRBD1 TRBV5-4
CASSFFAGARNNEQFF TGCGCCAGCAGCTTTTTCGCGGGAGCAAGGAACAATGAGCAGTTCTTC . TRBJ2-1 TRBD2 TRBV5-1
CASSRPGEETQYF TGTGCCAGCAGTCGACCAGGGGAAGAGACCCAGTACTTC . TRBJ2-5 . TRBV5-4
CASSERTGIYGYTF TGTGCCAGCAGCGAGCGGACAGGGATCTATGGCTACACCTTC . TRBJ1-2 TRBD1 TRBV5-6
CASSEELNQPQHF TGCGCCAGCAGTGAAGAACTAAATCAGCCCCAGCATTTT . TRBJ1-5 . TRBV10-1
CASSPRLRQGYTF TGTGCCAGCAGCCCAAGACTCCGGCAGGGCTACACCTTC once TRBJ1-2 . TRBV27
CATATSGRGYNEQFF TGTGCCACCGCAACCAGTGGGCGGGGCTACAATGAGCAGTTCTTC . TRBJ2-1 . TRBV19
CASSPGTSYTGELFF TGTGCCAGCAGCCCGGGGACTAGCTATACCGGGGAGCTGTTTTTT once TRBJ2-2 TRBD2 TRBV11-2
CASSLLVESRTDTQYF TGTGCCAGCAGCTTACTTGTAGAGTCACGCACAGATACGCAGTATTTT . TRBJ2-3 . TRBV7-6
CAIATPGENQPQHF TGTGCCATCGCCACCCCGGGAGAGAATCAGCCCCAGCATTTT . TRBJ1-5 . TRBV10-3
CASSGGDRGRETQYF TGCGCCAGCAGCGGGGGGGACAGGGGACGAGAGACCCAGTACTTC . TRBJ2-5 TRBD1 TRBV5-1
CASSTEAGGTGGELFF TGTGCCAGCAGCACTGAGGCGGGAGGAACAGGCGGGGAGCTGTTTTTT . TRBJ2-2 TRBD2 TRBV9
CASSSRGGSLTGELFF TGTGCCAGCAGCTCTCGCGGGGGGAGTCTAACCGGGGAGCTGTTTTTT . TRBJ2-2 TRBD2 TRBV5-4
CASSLLSADTQYF TGTGCCAGCAGCTTGTTGAGCGCAGATACGCAGTATTTT few TRBJ2-3 . TRBV5-4
CATHGVLAKNIQYF TGTGCCACCCACGGGGTGTTAGCCAAAAACATTCAGTACTTC . TRBJ2-4 . TRBV19
CASSLANRVDQPQHF TGTGCCAGCAGCTTAGCCAACAGGGTTGATCAGCCCCAGCATTTT . TRBJ1-5 . TRBV7-8
CASSLTTGRVLAINEQFF TGTGCCAGCAGTTTAACGACCGGGAGGGTCCTCGCGATTAATGAGCAGTTCTTC . TRBJ2-1 TRBD2 TRBV27
CASSEKPGQGRNEQFF TGTGCCAGCAGCGAGAAGCCGGGACAGGGCCGCAATGAGCAGTTCTTC . TRBJ2-1 TRBD1 TRBV11-2
CASSYKDRVDEQFF TGTGCCAGCAGTTACAAGGACAGGGTCGATGAGCAGTTCTTC . TRBJ2-1 TRBD1 TRBV6-5
CASSLASHVNTEAFF TGTGCCAGCAGCTTAGCCTCACATGTTAACACTGAAGCTTTCTTT . TRBJ1-1 . TRBV7-2
CSASSLSGSSYEQYF TGCAGTGCTAGTTCCTTGAGCGGGTCCAGCTACGAGCAGTACTTC . TRBJ2-7 . TRBV20-1
CASSDTSGRTYNEQFF TGTGCCAGCAGTGATACTAGCGGGAGGACTTACAATGAGCAGTTCTTC . TRBJ2-1 TRBD2 TRBV6-4
CASRVAGGETQYF TGTGCCAGCAGGGTAGCGGGAGGAGAGACCCAGTACTTC . TRBJ2-5 TRBD2 TRBV2
CASELSGANVLTF TGTGCCAGCGAACTCTCTGGGGCCAACGTCCTGACTTTC medium-sized TRBJ2-6 . TRBV27
CASSRLAGFTEEQYF TGTGCCAGTAGTAGGCTAGCGGGGTTCACTGAAGAGCAGTACTTC . TRBJ2-7 TRBD2 TRBV19
CASSLGLAGSEQYF TGTGCCAGCAGCCTCGGACTAGCGGGAAGCGAGCAGTACTTC . TRBJ2-7 TRBD2 TRBV3-1/TRBV3-2
CASSGGQGGYEQYF TGTGCCAGCAGTGGTGGTCAGGGCGGTTACGAGCAGTACTTC . TRBJ2-7 . TRBV25-1
CATRGQGGTGELFF TGTGCCACCAGGGGACAGGGTGGCACCGGGGAGCTGTTTTTT . TRBJ2-2 TRBD1 TRBV24-1
CASSFTGMSSYEQYF TGTGCCAGCAGCTTTACAGGGATGAGCTCCTACGAGCAGTACTTC . TRBJ2-7 . TRBV5-5
CASSLASQGGYTF TGCGCCAGCAGCTTGGCCTCACAGGGGGGCTACACCTTC medium-sized TRBJ1-2 TRBD1 TRBV5-1
CASRPVYTDTQYF TGTGCCAGCAGGCCAGTTTACACAGATACGCAGTATTTT once TRBJ2-3 . TRBV7-2
CASQGLFEQFF TGTGCCAGCCAGGGACTCTTTGAGCAGTTCTTC . TRBJ2-1 . TRBV18
CASSEHGSGNTIYF TGTGCCAGTAGTGAGCACGGCTCTGGAAACACCATATATTTT . TRBJ1-3 . TRBV19
CASSVSFAGGTDTQYF TGTGCCAGCAGTGTGTCTTTCGCGGGAGGCACAGATACGCAGTATTTT once TRBJ2-3 TRBD2 TRBV6-1
CASSLAQGALGYTF TGTGCCAGCAGCTTAGCACAGGGGGCGCTTGGCTACACCTTC . TRBJ1-2 TRBD1 TRBV11-2
CASSLRTGGSEKLFF TGTGCCAGTAGCCTTCGGACCGGGGGATCGGAAAAACTGTTTTTT few TRBJ1-4 . TRBV19
CASSPGNSGNTIYF TGTGCCAGCAGCCCAGGGAACTCTGGAAACACCATATATTTT few TRBJ1-3 . TRBV5-5
CASSLGGASRTDTQYF TGTGCCAGCAGCTTGGGGGGGGCTAGCCGCACAGATACGCAGTATTTT once TRBJ2-3 . TRBV7-2
CASRSLRGVTDTQYF TGTGCCAGCAGAAGTTTGCGGGGCGTCACAGATACGCAGTATTTT once TRBJ2-3 . TRBV5-4
CATSTSGGPMNTQYF TGTGCCACCTCGACTAGCGGGGGACCCATGAATACGCAGTATTTT few TRBJ2-3 TRBD2 TRBV19
CASSLLTGDTEAFF TGCGCCAGCAGCTTACTCACAGGGGACACTGAAGCTTTCTTT . TRBJ1-1 TRBD1 TRBV5-1
CASSLGSLGTDTQYF TGTGCCAGCAGTTTAGGCTCTCTGGGCACAGATACGCAGTATTTT . TRBJ2-3 . TRBV28
CASSFPTVSQETQYF TGTGCCAGCAGTTTTCCTACGGTTTCCCAAGAGACCCAGTACTTC few TRBJ2-5 . TRBV28
CASSIYPSGMKGDTQYF TGTGCCAGTAGTATATATCCTAGCGGGATGAAGGGAGATACGCAGTATTTT . TRBJ2-3 TRBD2 TRBV19